This TCR beta chain was captured in a study of blood T cell repertoires in COVID-19. TCRdb's copy holds only in-frame clones and misses some; the assay was immunoSEQ multiplex PCR. The sample lists fewer than 200,000 clones, about four fifths occurring once. In germline, CDR1 is SGHRS, CDR2 YFSETQ. This CDR3 spans 16 amino acids. The V and J ends lost 2 bases and 1 base, in that order; junction bases with no gene match: 5. Sequencing input: PBMCs or T cells enriched from blood (not recorded which). The clonotype originates from a man aged 55 to 70 who had recovered from COVID-19. The rearrangement joins TRBV5-1 to TRBJ2-3, with 9 bases identical to TRBD2. CDR3 coding DNA: TGCGCCAGCAGCTTTCGACTAGCGGAGGGCACAGATACGCAGTATTTT. It translates to CASSFRLAEGTDTQYF. The variable domain in full, with the rest retrieved from reference TRBV5-1 and TRBJ2-3, is KAGVTQTPRYLIKTRGQQVTLSCSPISGHRSVSWYQQTPGQGLQFLFEYFSETQRNKGNFPGRFSGRQFSNSRSEMNVSTLELGDSALYLCASSFRLAEGTDTQYFGPGTRLTVL.